The present T cell receptor beta chain was sequenced within a study of blood T cell repertoires in COVID-19. Background on the study: Sources were T cells, B-cell-depleted T cells, or PBMCs; the material itself was cDNA or gDNA.

Libraries were prepared by immunoSEQ multiplex PCR; TCRdb keeps only in-frame clonotypes and omits some of them. The table lists roughly 100,000 clones, approximately 92% of them singletons. CDR1 is LGHNA, CDR2 YNFKEQ, per germline. This CDR3 has 17 amino acids. Trimming pared 0 bases from V and 0 bases from J, leaving 14 bases between. This receptor was identified in a middle-aged man with active COVID-19. The sequenced sample consisted of peripheral blood. The V and J genes are TRBV4-2 and TRBJ1-1; no firm D call. CDR3 bases: TGTGCCAGCAGCCAAGAGGGAGGGAGAAGCATGAACACTGAAGCTTTCTTT. Its translation: CASSQEGGRSMNTEAFF.